Listed here are 15 T cell receptor beta chains from one sample, sequenced in a study of blood T cell repertoires in COVID-19. This table comes from immunoSEQ multiplex PCR, and its TCRdb copy is limited to in-frame clones, with some not included. The table shows fewer than 500,000 clones, with 80% to 90% occurring only once. Sequences were obtained from PBMCs or T cells enriched from blood (not recorded which). Every receptor here comes from a man under 40 who had recovered from COVID-19.

The V call is TRBV19, the J call TRBJ2-2; D perhaps matches TRBD2 (6 bases). Germline CDR1 reads LNHDA; CDR2 reads SQIVND (reference sequence). CDR3 length equals 14 residues. Deletions cut 5 bases from V and 7 bases from J, with 14 bases between. CDR3 sequence reads: CASSHREVGGELFF. CDR3 nucleotides: TGTGCCAGTAGTCATAGGGAGGTTGGCGGGGAGCTGTTTTTT.

This chain links TRBV4-1 with TRBJ1-6; D uncertain. V lost 0 bases to trimming and J lost 8 bases, with 5 bases between them. The CDR3 sequence is 13 residues long. CDR1 is MGHRA and CDR2 is YSYEKL in the germline V gene. CDR3 nucleotides: TGCGCCAGCAGCCAAGAGCGGGATTCACCCCTCCACTTT. Translating it yields CASSQERDSPLHF.

The chain has TRBV5-1 and TRBJ2-7, with TRBD1 matching 8 bases. The CDR3 has 14 amino acids. Looked up from germline, CDR1 is SGHRS and CDR2 is YFSETQ. V trimming: 5 bases; J trimming: 2 bases; junction bases outside the gene matches: 6. CDR3: CASSPGTGAYEQYF. As DNA, the CDR3 is TGCGCCAGCAGTCCCGGGACAGGAGCCTACGAGCAGTACTTC.

The CDR3 region is CASSELAGYGYTF. The CDR3 bases are TGTGCCAGCAGTGAACTAGCAGGCTATGGCTACACCTTC. The rearrangement joins TRBV6-1 to TRBJ1-2; no clear D gene. The CDR3 sequence is 13 residues long. Germline lookup yields CDR1 MNHNS and CDR2 SASEGT. Between the trimmed V and J ends, which lost 2 bases and 4 bases, there was a span of 8 bases.

A note on this clone: This same CDR3 is encoded by further DNA sequences in the sample. The J gene is TRBJ1-3, the V gene TRBV6-5; D might be TRBD1 (5 bases). Germline V gene lookup returns CDR1 MNHEY and CDR2 SVGAGI. The CDR3 extends over 15 amino acids. Trimming pared 0 bases from V and 4 bases from J, leaving 10 bases between. The CDR3 is CASSYSGGSGNTIYF. Written as DNA, the CDR3 is TGTGCCAGCAGTTACTCCGGGGGGTCAGGAAACACCATATATTTT.

This clone came up once. This sequence joins TRBV12-3 or TRBV12-4 and TRBJ2-3; TRBD2 matches at 7 bases. The J segment lost 4 bases and the V segment lost 6 bases, leaving 1 base of the junction unmatched. This CDR3 has 12 residues. The CDR3 bases are TGTGCCAGCAGCCTAGCGGCAGATACGCAGTATTTT. It yields the protein CASSLAADTQYF.

The rearrangement uses TRBV4-2 and TRBJ2-3, with D maybe TRBD2 (7 bases). V was trimmed by 0 bases and J by 3 bases, leaving 22 bases between them. In germline, CDR1 is LGHNA, CDR2 YNFKEQ. CDR3 size: 19 residues. The CDR3 nucleotides are TGTGCCAGCAGCCAAGATCGTGGGTTTGGGGGGGGCCGGACAGATACGCAGTATTTT. The encoded protein is CASSQDRGFGGGRTDTQYF.

The chain is built from TRBV2 and TRBJ2-6; tentative D call: TRBD1 (7 bases). V shed 9 bases and J shed 7 bases, with 22 bases lying between them. Germline CDR1 reads SNHLY; CDR2 reads FYNNEI. The CDR3 contains 16 residues. The CDR3 protein is CASRQGGFSSANVLTF. The CDR3 DNA sequence: TGTGCCAGTCGGCAGGGGGGCTTCTCTTCCGCCAACGTCCTGACTTTC.

The V gene is TRBV7-6, the J gene TRBJ1-6; tentative D call: TRBD1 (5 bases). Trimming left V 2 bases short and J 6 bases short, with 11 bases between. This CDR3 spans 15 amino acids. Germline assignment: CDR1 SGHVS and CDR2 FNYEAQ. The CDR3 loop reads CASSLYQGTNSPLHF. Written as DNA, the CDR3 is TGTGCCAGCAGCTTATATCAGGGAACTAATTCACCCCTCCACTTT.

The rearrangement joins TRBV3-1 (or the pseudogene TRBV3-2) to TRBJ1-5; D unresolved. The V and J ends lost 1 base and 0 bases respectively, with 7 bases between them. CDR1 LGHDT and CDR2 YNNKEL come from the germline V gene (reference sequence). The CDR3 is made up of 15 amino acids. The CDR3 coding sequence is TGTGCCAGCAGCCAAGCCGAGGGTAGCAATCAGCCCCAGCATTTT. It yields the protein CASSQAEGSNQPQHF.

This clone was recorded once. V gene TRBV27 combines with J gene TRBJ1-2; TRBD1 matches at 8 bases. V was clipped by 5 bases and J by 4 bases; unmatched bases: 3. CDR1 and CDR2 (germline): MNHEY, SMNVEV (reference sequence). The CDR3 is made up of 13 amino acids. CDR3 loop: CASSPGTGYGYTF. CDR3 nucleotide sequence: TGTGCCAGCAGTCCGGGGACAGGCTATGGCTACACCTTC.

The CDR3 nucleotides read TGTGCCAGCAATCGAGGACAGGGCGGGAACGAGCAGTACTTC. Translation gives CASNRGQGGNEQYF. This rearrangement joins TRBV27 to TRBJ2-7; TRBD1 matches 8 bases. This CDR3 contains 14 residues. The junction had 10 bases not matched to a gene; V was cut back by 7 bases and J by 5 bases. Germline assignment: CDR1 MNHEY and CDR2 SMNVEV (reference sequence).

The chain joins TRBV4-1 to TRBJ2-4; maybe TRBD1 (6 bases). Trimming left V 3 bases short and J 1 base short, with 16 bases between. The germline V gene has CDR1 MGHRA and CDR2 YSYEKL. The CDR3 sequence is 17 residues long. The CDR3 spells CASSHPTGYGAKNIQYF. CDR3 bases: TGCGCCAGCAGCCACCCTACAGGGTATGGGGCCAAAAACATTCAGTACTTC.

The CDR3 spells CASSLTGGNSPLHF. The CDR3 region has the DNA TGTGCCAGTAGCCTTACAGGGGGCAATTCACCCCTCCACTTT. V is TRBV19 and J is TRBJ1-6; TRBD1 agrees at 9 bases. The germline V gene has CDR1 LNHDA and CDR2 SQIVND (reference sequence). The CDR3 runs to 14 residues. The V segment lost 6 bases and the J segment 7 bases; nucleotides outside the gene matches: 4.

The J gene is TRBJ2-1, the V gene TRBV5-1; the D gene is possibly TRBD2 (6 bases). This CDR3 has 15 residues. Germline CDR1 is SGHRS and CDR2 is YFSETQ. V was trimmed by 0 bases and J by 8 bases, leaving 15 bases between them. The DNA for the CDR3 is TGCGCCAGCAGCTTGGATTGGAGGGACGGCGATGAGCAGTTCTTC. Protein: CASSLDWRDGDEQFF.